Presented here are 20 T cell receptor beta chains from one specimen sequenced in a study of blood T cells in healthy people across ages. Combining a sample-barcoded 5' primer with a J-beta primer mix, a second PCR ran for about 7 to 11 cycles. MiXCR was run by TCRdb on the 5' RACE reads, yielding one entry per CDR3 protein. The profile shows about 780,000 distinct CDR3 sequences, under 30% of them singletons. The same data also contributed to another study, on T cells of mothers and their children.

The sequenced sample was blood. Receptors were obtained from a boy younger than 18 in good health.

This chain links TRBV6-1 with TRBJ2-5, with TRBD2 identical over 10 bases. The J call is in doubt because the DNA end fits TRBJ2-1 better. The CDR3 runs 16 residues. The V gene's germline CDR1 is MNHNS and CDR2 SASEGT. CDR3 in amino acids: CASSEGLGTSDNEQFF. In nucleotides, the CDR3 is TGTGCCAGCAGTGAGGGCCTCGGGACTAGCGACAATGAGCAGTTCTTC.

The V call is TRBV7-9, the J call TRBJ2-7; TRBD1 matches at 8 bases. With V trimmed by 5 bases and J by 7 bases, 7 bases remained unmatched. This CDR3 is 13 amino acids long. Germline V gene sequence: CDR1 SEHNR, CDR2 FQNEAQ (reference sequence). The CDR3: CASSHGQGQEQYF. The CDR3 region has the DNA TGTGCCAGCAGCCACGGACAGGGTCAGGAGCAGTACTTC.

J is TRBJ1-4 and V is TRBV4-1, with unresolved D. V was pared by 0 bases and J by 5 bases, with 4 bases between. The V gene's germline CDR1 is MGHRA and CDR2 YSYEKL. The CDR3 covers 13 residues. The chain's CDR3 is CASSQEINEKLFF. CDR3 in DNA: TGCGCCAGCAGCCAAGAAATCAATGAAAAACTGTTTTTT.

The V gene is TRBV13, the J gene TRBJ1-1, with D perhaps matching TRBD1 (5 bases). Trimming removed 2 bases at V and 4 bases at J, with 20 bases between. The CDR3 has 17 residues. Germline lookup yields CDR1 PRHDT and CDR2 FYEKMQ (reference sequence). The CDR3 loop reads CASSLKGPRGYATEAFF. The CDR3 nucleotides read TGTGCCAGCAGCTTAAAGGGCCCTCGGGGGTATGCCACTGAAGCTTTCTTT. Full variable domain (outside the CDR3, taken from reference TRBV13 and TRBJ1-1): AAGVIQSPRHLIKEKRETATLKCYPIPRHDTVYWYQQGPGQDPQFLISFYEKMQSDKGSIPDRFSAQQFSDYHSELNMSSLELGDSALYFCASSLKGPRGYATEAFFGQGTRLTVV.

The J gene is TRBJ2-3, the V gene TRBV7-9, with D hard to call. V dropped 1 base and J dropped 5 bases, with 10 bases sitting between them. The germline gives CDR1 SEHNR, CDR2 FQNEAQ (reference sequence). The CDR3 runs 14 residues. The CDR3 loop reads CASSLVSRGDTQYF. CDR3 coding DNA: TGTGCCAGCAGCTTAGTGTCCAGAGGAGATACGCAGTATTTT.

The V and J genes are TRBV6-5 and TRBJ1-1, with TRBD1 matching over 9 bases. The CDR3 loop spans 17 amino acids. V lost 2 bases, J lost 1 base, and 8 bases stayed unmatched. The germline CDR1 and CDR2 sequences are MNHEY and SVGAGI. CDR3 sequence reads: CASSYGGQGRTNTEAFF. As DNA, the CDR3 is TGTGCCAGCAGTTACGGGGGACAGGGACGTACGAACACTGAAGCTTTCTTT.

The chain uses TRBV12-3 or TRBV12-4 and TRBJ2-7; no firm D call. V was trimmed by 8 bases and J by 6 bases, leaving 23 bases between them. This CDR3 comprises 15 residues. CDR3 sequence (DNA): TGTGCCAGCTCCCGCTGGAGAGAGCCTTTAAGCGAGCAGTACTTC. Translation gives CASSRWREPLSEQYF.

V and J are TRBV6-5 and TRBJ1-2; 10 bases agree with TRBD1. The CDR3 is 15 residues long. V shed 5 bases and J 0 bases; nucleotides not matched to a gene: 3. Germline CDR1 reads MNHEY; CDR2 reads SVGAGI. CDR3 protein: CASSRDRGANYGYTF. CDR3 nucleotide sequence: TGTGCCAGCAGTAGGGACAGGGGAGCTAACTATGGCTACACCTTC.

The J gene is TRBJ1-5, the V gene TRBV28; D is undetermined. Trimming left V 4 bases short and J 1 base short, with 11 bases between. Germline V gene data show CDR1 as MDHEN and CDR2 as SYDVKM. This CDR3 region has 15 residues. The CDR3 sequence: CASSSPRKSNQPQHF. The CDR3 DNA follows: TGTGCCAGCAGTTCTCCCAGGAAAAGCAATCAGCCCCAGCATTTT. Complete variable domain (other parts from reference TRBV28 and TRBJ1-5): DVKVTQSSRYLVKRTGEKVFLECVQDMDHENMFWYRQDPGLGLRLIYFSYDVKMKEKGDIPEGYSVSREKKERFSLILESASTNQTSMYLCASSSPRKSNQPQHFGDGTRLSIL.

For the CDR3, the DNA is TGCAGCGTTGACATAGCAGCTGAAGCTTTCTTT. Its translation is CSVDIAAEAFF. The chain links TRBV29-1 to TRBJ1-1; D is unresolved. The V gene's germline CDR1 is SQVTM and CDR2 ANQGSEA. The CDR3 loop spans 11 amino acids. V gave up 3 bases and J gave up 6 bases, with 8 bases separating them.

In its sample, this clonotype was seen a few times. The chain joins TRBV12-3 or TRBV12-4 to TRBJ2-3; 7 bases align to TRBD1. V was clipped by 0 bases and J by 2 bases; unmatched bases: 5. The CDR3 is made up of 16 amino acids. CDR3 amino acids: CASSLATGPPTDTQYF. CDR3 coding DNA: TGTGCCAGCAGTTTAGCGACAGGGCCCCCCACAGATACGCAGTATTTT.

The rearrangement uses TRBV29-1 and TRBJ2-7, with 8 bases matching TRBD1. Germline assignment: CDR1 SQVTM and CDR2 ANQGSEA. The CDR3 is made up of 14 amino acids. V lost 3 bases, J lost 6 bases, and 10 bases stayed unmatched. CDR3 residues: CSVEPGTGPFEQYF. CDR3 bases: TGCAGCGTTGAGCCCGGGACAGGCCCCTTCGAGCAGTACTTC.

This clonotype was picked up a small number of times. The chain recombines TRBV6-2 or TRBV6-3 with TRBJ2-6, with D perhaps matching TRBD1 (6 bases). The V end was cut by 10 bases, the J end by 0 bases, with 13 bases between. Germline-derived CDR1 and CDR2 are MNHEY and SVGEGT. The length of the CDR3 is 15 residues. The CDR3: CAIKDSPSGANVLTF. CDR3 nucleotide sequence: TGTGCCATCAAGGACAGCCCCTCTGGGGCCAACGTCCTGACTTTC.

The gene calls are TRBV28 and TRBJ1-1, with 10 nucleotides matching TRBD1. V lost 7 bases, J lost 5 bases, and 13 bases stayed unmatched. The CDR3 loop spans 16 amino acids. CDR1 and CDR2 from the germline V gene are MDHEN and SYDVKM. CDR3 in amino acids: CASKILVGQGLTEAFF. The CDR3 bases are TGTGCCAGCAAAATTTTAGTGGGACAGGGGTTAACTGAAGCTTTCTTT.

This rearrangement joins TRBV5-1 to TRBJ1-4; D uncertain. The V end lost 5 bases, the J end lost 7 bases, and 12 bases lay between the germline ends. This CDR3 is 13 amino acids long. CDR1 and CDR2 (germline): SGHRS, YFSETQ. In DNA form, the CDR3 reads TGCGCCAGCAGTTTCAGCGCGGGTGAAAAACTGTTTTTT. As protein: CASSFSAGEKLFF.

This clonotype appeared many times. The chain uses TRBV10-3 and TRBJ2-5; no clear D. The CDR3 totals 12 residues. Per the germline V gene, CDR1 is ENHRY and CDR2 is SYGVKD. The V and J ends lost 4 bases and 4 bases respectively, with 7 bases between them. In DNA, the CDR3 is TGTGCCATCAGTGGAGTACGAGAGACCCAGTACTTC. Translation: CAISGVRETQYF.

The chain carries TRBV28 and TRBJ2-1; possibly TRBD1 for D (6 bases). This CDR3 is 14 amino acids long. The V end lost 6 bases, the J end lost 3 bases, and 12 bases lay between the germline ends. Germline V CDR1 and CDR2: MDHEN, SYDVKM. The DNA of the CDR3 is TGTGCCAGCAGGGGACAAGCATACTACAATGAGCAGTTCTTC. Its translation: CASRGQAYYNEQFF.

The chain recombines TRBV28 with TRBJ2-3; 9 nucleotides match TRBD2. CDR3 length: 21 amino acids. Unmatched junction bases numbered 17, after V lost 0 bases and J lost 1 base. Germline-derived CDR1 and CDR2 are MDHEN and SYDVKM. The CDR3 sequence is CASSLWLLAGKITSGTDTQYF. The CDR3 DNA follows: TGTGCCAGCAGTTTATGGTTGCTAGCGGGAAAGATAACTTCTGGCACAGATACGCAGTATTTT.

This clonotype was seen more than once but under ten times. In nucleotides, the CDR3 is TGTGCCAGCAGTCAAAGTGGGGGAACAGATACGCAGTATTTT. It encodes CASSQSGGTDTQYF. This chain joins TRBV7-3 and TRBJ2-3, with D perhaps given as TRBD1 or TRBD2 (5 bases each). The CDR3 contains 14 residues. V was trimmed by 6 bases and J by 3 bases, leaving 13 bases between them. CDR1 is SGHTA, CDR2 FQGTGA, per germline.

The table lists this clonotype with a few counts. The rearrangement uses TRBV5-5 and TRBJ1-3; D remains ambiguous. Germline CDR1 reads SGHKS; CDR2 reads YYEKEE (reference sequence). The CDR3 totals 15 residues. Trimming removed 4 bases at V and 0 bases at J, with 11 bases between. CDR3 nucleotides: TGTGCCAGCAGCCTAGGCAGAGGCTCTGGAAACACCATATATTTT. Its translation: CASSLGRGSGNTIYF.